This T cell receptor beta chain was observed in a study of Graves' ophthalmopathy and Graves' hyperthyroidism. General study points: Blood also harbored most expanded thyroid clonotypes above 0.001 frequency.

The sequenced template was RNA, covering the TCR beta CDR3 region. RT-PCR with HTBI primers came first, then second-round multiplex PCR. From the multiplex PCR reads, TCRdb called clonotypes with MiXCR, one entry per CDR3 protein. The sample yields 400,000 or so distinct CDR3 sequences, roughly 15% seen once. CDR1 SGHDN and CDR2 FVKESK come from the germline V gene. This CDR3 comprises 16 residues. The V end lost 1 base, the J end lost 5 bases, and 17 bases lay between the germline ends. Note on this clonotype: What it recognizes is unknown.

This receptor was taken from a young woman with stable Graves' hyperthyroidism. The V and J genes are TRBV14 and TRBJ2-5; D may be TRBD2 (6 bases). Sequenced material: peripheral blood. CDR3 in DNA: TGTGCCAGCAGCCAAGGGGAGCAGGGAGGTCAGGAGACCCAGTACTTC. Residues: CASSQGEQGGQETQYF.